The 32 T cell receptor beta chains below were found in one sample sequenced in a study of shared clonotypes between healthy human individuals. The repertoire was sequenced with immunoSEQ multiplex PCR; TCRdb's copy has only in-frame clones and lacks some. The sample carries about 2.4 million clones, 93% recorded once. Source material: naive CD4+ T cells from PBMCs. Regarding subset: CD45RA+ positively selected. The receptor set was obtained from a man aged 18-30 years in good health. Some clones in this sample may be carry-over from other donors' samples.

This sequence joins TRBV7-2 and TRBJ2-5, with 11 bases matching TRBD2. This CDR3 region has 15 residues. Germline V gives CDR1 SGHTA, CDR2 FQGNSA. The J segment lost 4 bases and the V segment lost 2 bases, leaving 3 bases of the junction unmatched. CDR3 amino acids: CASSLSLAGGETQYF. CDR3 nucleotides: TGTGCCAGCAGCTTAAGCCTAGCGGGGGGAGAGACCCAGTACTTC.

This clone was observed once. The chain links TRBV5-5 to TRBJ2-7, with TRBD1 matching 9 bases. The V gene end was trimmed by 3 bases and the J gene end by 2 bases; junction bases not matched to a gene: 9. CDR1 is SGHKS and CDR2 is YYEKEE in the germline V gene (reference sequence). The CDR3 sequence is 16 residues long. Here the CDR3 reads CASSSPSGTGPYEQYF. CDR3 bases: TGTGCCAGCAGCTCCCCCTCCGGGACAGGGCCCTACGAGCAGTACTTC.

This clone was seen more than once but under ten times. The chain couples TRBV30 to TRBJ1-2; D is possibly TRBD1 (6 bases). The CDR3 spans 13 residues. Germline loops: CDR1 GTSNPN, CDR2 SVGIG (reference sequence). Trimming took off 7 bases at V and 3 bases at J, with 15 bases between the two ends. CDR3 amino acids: CAFWGGLHYGYTF. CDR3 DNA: TGTGCCTTCTGGGGGGGCCTACACTATGGCTACACCTTC.

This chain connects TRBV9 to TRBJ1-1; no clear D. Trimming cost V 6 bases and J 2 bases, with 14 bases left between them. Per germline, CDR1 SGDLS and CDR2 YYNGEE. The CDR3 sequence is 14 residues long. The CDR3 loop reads CASNLVVGNTEAFF. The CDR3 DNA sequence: TGTGCCAGCAACCTCGTCGTGGGCAACACTGAAGCTTTCTTT. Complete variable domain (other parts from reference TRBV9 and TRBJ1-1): DSGVTQTPKHLITATGQRVTLRCSPRSGDLSVYWYQQSLDQGLQFLIQYYNGEERAKGNILERFSAQQFPDLHSELNLSSLELGDSALYFCASNLVVGNTEAFFGQGTRLTVV.

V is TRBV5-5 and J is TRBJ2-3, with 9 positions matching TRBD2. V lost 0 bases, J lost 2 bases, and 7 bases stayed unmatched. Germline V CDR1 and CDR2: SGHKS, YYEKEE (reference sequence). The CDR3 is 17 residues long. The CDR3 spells CASSLAPLAGLTDTQYF. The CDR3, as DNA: TGTGCCAGCAGCTTGGCCCCCCTAGCGGGACTCACAGATACGCAGTATTTT.

This CDR3 reads CASSIPSTAQYF. The CDR3 DNA reads as TGTGCCAGTAGTATTCCCAGTACTGCGCAGTATTTT. The chain combines TRBV19 with TRBJ2-3; D unresolved. Germline CDR1 reads LNHDA; CDR2 reads SQIVND (reference sequence). V was clipped by 3 bases and J by 10 bases, with 11 bases between them. This CDR3 is built from 12 residues.

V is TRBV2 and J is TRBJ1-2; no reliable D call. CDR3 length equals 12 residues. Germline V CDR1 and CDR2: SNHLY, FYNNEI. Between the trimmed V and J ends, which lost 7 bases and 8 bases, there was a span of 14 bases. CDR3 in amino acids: CASTDDSGGYTF. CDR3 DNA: TGTGCCAGCACCGATGACTCTGGGGGCTACACCTTC.

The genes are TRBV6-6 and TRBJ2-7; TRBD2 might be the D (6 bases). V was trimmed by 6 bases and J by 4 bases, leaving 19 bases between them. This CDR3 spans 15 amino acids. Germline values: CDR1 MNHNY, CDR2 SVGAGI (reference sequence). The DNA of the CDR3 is TGTGCCAGCAGCCCCGTGAGTCGGGGAGGATACGAGCAGTACTTC. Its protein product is CASSPVSRGGYEQYF.

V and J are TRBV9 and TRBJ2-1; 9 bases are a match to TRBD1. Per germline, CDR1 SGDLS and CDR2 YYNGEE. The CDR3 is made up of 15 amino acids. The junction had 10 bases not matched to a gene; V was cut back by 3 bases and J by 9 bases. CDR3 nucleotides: TGTGCCAGCAGCGCCCCCGGGACAGGGTATTTTGAGCAGTTCTTC. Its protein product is CASSAPGTGYFEQFF.

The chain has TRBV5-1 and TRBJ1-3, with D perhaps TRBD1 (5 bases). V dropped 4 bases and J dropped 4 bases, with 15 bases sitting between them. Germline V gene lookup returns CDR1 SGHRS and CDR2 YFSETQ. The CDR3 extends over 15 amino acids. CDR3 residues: CASSQEGRQGNTIYF. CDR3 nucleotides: TGCGCCAGCAGCCAAGAGGGGCGCCAGGGAAACACCATATATTTT.

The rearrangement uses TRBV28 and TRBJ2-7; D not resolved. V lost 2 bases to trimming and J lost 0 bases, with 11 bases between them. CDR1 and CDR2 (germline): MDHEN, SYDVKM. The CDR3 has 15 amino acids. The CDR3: CASSLLERSSYEQYF. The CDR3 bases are TGTGCCAGCAGTTTACTAGAACGCAGCTCCTACGAGCAGTACTTC.

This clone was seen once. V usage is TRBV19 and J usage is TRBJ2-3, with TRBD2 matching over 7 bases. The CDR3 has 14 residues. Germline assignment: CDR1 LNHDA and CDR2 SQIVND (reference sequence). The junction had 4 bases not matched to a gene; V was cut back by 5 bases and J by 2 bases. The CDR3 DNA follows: TGTGCCAGTAGTCGGCTAGCGGACACAGATACGCAGTATTTT. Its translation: CASSRLADTDTQYF. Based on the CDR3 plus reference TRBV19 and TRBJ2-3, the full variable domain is DGGITQSPKYLFRKEGQNVTLSCEQNLNHDAMYWYRQDPGQGLRLIYYSQIVNDFQKGDIAEGYSVSREKKESFPLTVTSAQKNPTAFYLCASSRLADTDTQYFGPGTRLTVL.

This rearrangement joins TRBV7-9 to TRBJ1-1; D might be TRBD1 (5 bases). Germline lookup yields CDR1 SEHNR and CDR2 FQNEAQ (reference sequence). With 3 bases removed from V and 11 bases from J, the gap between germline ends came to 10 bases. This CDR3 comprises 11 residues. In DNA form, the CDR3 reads TGTGCCAGCAGCTTCCAGGGAGGCGCTTTCTTT. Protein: CASSFQGGAFF.

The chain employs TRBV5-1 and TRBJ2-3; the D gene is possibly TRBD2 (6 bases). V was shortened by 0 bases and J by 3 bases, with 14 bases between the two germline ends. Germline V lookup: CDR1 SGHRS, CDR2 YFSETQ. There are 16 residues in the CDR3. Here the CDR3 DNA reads TGCGCCAGCAGCTTGGATGGTCTAGCGCGGACAGATACGCAGTATTTT. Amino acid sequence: CASSLDGLARTDTQYF.

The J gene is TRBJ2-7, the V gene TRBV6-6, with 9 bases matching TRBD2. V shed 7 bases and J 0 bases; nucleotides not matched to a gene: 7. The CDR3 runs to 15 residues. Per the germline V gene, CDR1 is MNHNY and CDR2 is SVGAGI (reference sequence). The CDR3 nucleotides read TGTGCCAGCACCGACACTAGCGGGCCCTCCTACGAGCAGTACTTC. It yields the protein CASTDTSGPSYEQYF.

CDR3 nucleotide sequence: TGTGCCAGCAGACCAGAAGAAGGCTACACCTTC. Protein: CASRPEEGYTF. The chain is built from TRBV2 and TRBJ1-2; D not resolved. The CDR3 sequence is 11 residues long. CDR1 SNHLY and CDR2 FYNNEI come from the germline V gene. The V and J ends lost 6 bases and 8 bases respectively, with 10 bases between them.

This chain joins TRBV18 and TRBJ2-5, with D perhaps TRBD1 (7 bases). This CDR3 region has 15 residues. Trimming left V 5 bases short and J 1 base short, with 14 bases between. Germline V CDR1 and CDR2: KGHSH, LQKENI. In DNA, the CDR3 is TGTGCCAGCTCAGTCGCAGGGGGGCGCCAAGAGACCCAGTACTTC. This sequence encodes CASSVAGGRQETQYF. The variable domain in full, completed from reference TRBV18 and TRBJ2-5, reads NAGVMQNPRHLVRRRGQEARLRCSPMKGHSHVYWYRQLPEEGLKFMVYLQKENIIDESGMPKERFSAEFPKEGPSILRIQQVVRGDSAAYFCASSVAGGRQETQYFGPGTRLLVL.

The CDR3 protein is CASRAPLGYTF. CDR3 DNA: TGTGCCAGTCGAGCTCCGCTTGGCTACACCTTC. The gene calls are TRBV25-1 and TRBJ1-2; D ambiguous. Germline lookup yields CDR1 MGHDK and CDR2 SYGVNS. The CDR3 consists of 11 residues. V gave up 9 bases and J gave up 7 bases, with 12 bases separating them.

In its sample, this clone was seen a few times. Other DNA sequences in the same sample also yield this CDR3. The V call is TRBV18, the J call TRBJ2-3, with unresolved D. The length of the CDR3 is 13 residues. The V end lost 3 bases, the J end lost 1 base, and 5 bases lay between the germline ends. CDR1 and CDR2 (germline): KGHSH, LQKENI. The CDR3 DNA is TGTGCCAGCTCACCCCCGGGCACAGATACGCAGTATTTT. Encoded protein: CASSPPGTDTQYF. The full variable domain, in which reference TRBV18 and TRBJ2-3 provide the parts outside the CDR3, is NAGVMQNPRHLVRRRGQEARLRCSPMKGHSHVYWYRQLPEEGLKFMVYLQKENIIDESGMPKERFSAEFPKEGPSILRIQQVVRGDSAAYFCASSPPGTDTQYFGPGTRLTVL.

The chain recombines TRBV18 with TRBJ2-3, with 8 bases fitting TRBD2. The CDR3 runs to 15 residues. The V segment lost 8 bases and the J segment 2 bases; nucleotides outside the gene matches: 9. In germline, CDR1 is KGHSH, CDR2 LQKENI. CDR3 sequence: CASATSGQYTDTQYF. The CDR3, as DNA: TGTGCCAGCGCAACTAGCGGACAATACACAGATACGCAGTATTTT.

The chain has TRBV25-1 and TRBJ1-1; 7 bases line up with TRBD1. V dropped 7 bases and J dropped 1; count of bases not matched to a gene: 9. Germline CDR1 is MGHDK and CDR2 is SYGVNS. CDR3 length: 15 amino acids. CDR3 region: CASTGLGTANTEAFF. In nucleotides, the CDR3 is TGTGCCAGCACCGGCCTTGGGACAGCGAACACTGAAGCTTTCTTT.

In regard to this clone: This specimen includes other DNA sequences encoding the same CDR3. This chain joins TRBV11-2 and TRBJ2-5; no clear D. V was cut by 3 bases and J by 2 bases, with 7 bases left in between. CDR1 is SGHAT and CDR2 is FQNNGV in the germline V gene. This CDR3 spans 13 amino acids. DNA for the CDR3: TGTGCCAGCAGCTTCAGAAGTCAAGAGACCCAGTACTTC. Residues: CASSFRSQETQYF.

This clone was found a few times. The DNA for the CDR3 is TGTGCCAGCAGCGTCGACAGGGCTACCTACAATGAGCAGTTCTTC. Translating it yields CASSVDRATYNEQFF. This rearrangement joins TRBV7-3 to TRBJ2-1; 7 bases align to TRBD1. Germline V gene data show CDR1 as SGHTA and CDR2 as FQGTGA. V shed 5 bases, J shed 2 bases, and the junction held 6 bases outside the gene matches. The CDR3 is made up of 15 amino acids.

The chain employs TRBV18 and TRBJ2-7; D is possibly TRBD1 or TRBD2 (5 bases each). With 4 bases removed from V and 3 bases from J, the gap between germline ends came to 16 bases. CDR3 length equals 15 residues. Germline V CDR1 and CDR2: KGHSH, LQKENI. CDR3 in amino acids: CASSQVGAGGYEQYF. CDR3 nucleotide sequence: TGTGCCAGCTCACAGGTAGGGGCTGGGGGCTACGAGCAGTACTTC.

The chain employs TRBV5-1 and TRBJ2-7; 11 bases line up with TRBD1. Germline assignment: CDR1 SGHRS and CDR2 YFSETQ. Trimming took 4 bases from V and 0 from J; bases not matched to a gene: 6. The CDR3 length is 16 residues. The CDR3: CASSLGTGGISYEQYF. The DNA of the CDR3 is TGCGCCAGCAGCCTAGGGACAGGGGGAATCTCCTACGAGCAGTACTTC.

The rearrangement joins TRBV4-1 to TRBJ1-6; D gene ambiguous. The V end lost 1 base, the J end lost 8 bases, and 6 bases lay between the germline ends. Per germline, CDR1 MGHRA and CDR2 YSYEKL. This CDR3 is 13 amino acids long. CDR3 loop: CASSQVLYSPLHF. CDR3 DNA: TGCGCCAGCAGCCAAGTTTTGTATTCACCCCTCCACTTT.

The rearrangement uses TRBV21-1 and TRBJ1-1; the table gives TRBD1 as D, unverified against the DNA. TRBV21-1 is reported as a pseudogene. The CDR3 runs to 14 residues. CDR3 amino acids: CASSRTVLNTEAFF. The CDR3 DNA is TGTGCCAGCAGCCGGACAGTCCTGAACACTGAAGCTTTCTTT.

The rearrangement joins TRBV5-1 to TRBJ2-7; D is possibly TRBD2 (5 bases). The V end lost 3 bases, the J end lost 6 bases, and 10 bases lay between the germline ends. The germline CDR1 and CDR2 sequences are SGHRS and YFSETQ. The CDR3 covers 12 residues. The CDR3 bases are TGCGCCAGCAGCTACGATGGACTCGAGCAGTACTTC. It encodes CASSYDGLEQYF.

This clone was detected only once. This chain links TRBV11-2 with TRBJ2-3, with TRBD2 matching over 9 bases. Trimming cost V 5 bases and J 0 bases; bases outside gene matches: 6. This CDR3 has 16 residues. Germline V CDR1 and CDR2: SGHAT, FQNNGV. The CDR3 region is CASSPRLAASTDTQYF. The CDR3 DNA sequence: TGTGCCAGCAGCCCCAGACTAGCGGCAAGCACAGATACGCAGTATTTT.

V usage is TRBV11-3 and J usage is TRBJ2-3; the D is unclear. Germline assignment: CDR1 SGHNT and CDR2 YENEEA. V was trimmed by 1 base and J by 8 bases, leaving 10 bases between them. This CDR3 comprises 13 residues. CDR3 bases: TGTGCCAGCAGCTTAGGCCGGTTCGGTACGCAGTATTTT. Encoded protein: CASSLGRFGTQYF. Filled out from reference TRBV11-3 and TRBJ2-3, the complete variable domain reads EAGVVQSPRYKIIEKKQPVAFWCNPISGHNTLYWYLQNLGQGPELLIRYENEEAVDDSQLPKDRFSAERLKGVDSTLKIQPAELGDSAVYLCASSLGRFGTQYFGPGTRLTVL.

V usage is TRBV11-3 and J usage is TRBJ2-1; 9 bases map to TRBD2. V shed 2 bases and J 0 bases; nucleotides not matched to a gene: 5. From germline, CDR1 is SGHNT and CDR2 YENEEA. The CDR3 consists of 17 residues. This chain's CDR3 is CASSLTHSGSSYNEQFF. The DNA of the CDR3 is TGTGCCAGCAGCTTAACCCATAGCGGGAGCTCCTACAATGAGCAGTTCTTC.

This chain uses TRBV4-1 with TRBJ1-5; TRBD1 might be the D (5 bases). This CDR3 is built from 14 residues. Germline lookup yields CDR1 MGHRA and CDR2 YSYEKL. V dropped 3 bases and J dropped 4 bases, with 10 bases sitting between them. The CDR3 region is CASSHTTANQPQHF. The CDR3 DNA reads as TGCGCCAGCAGCCATACGACAGCGAATCAGCCCCAGCATTTT.